Each of the 11 T cell receptor beta chains below was sequenced from the same sample in a study of radiation and T cells in renal cell carcinoma. Clones were read by immunoSEQ multiplex PCR, and TCRdb kept only the in-frame ones, dropping some. The sample carries about 130,000 clones, around 85% recorded once. The time point is: blood 2 weeks post-SBRT. Regarding treatment: 15 Gy SBRT to primary tumor, nephrectomy 4 weeks later. This specimen was blood, taken from a patient whose treatment included radiotherapy and nephrectomy. These receptors were collected from a man aged 45-65 years with renal cell carcinoma.

The chain carries TRBV30 and TRBJ1-4, with D maybe TRBD1 (6 bases). Germline V gene sequence: CDR1 GTSNPN, CDR2 SVGIG (reference sequence). This CDR3 is built from 14 residues. The V end lost 0 bases, the J end lost 2 bases, and 7 bases lay between the germline ends. CDR3 sequence: CAWSVQGTNEKLFF. For the CDR3, the DNA is TGTGCCTGGAGTGTACAGGGTACTAATGAAAAACTGTTTTTT.

The chain is built from TRBV5-1 and TRBJ2-7; D may be TRBD1 (5 bases). Trimming removed 5 bases at V and 0 bases at J, with 15 bases between. Germline-derived CDR1 and CDR2 are SGHRS and YFSETQ. The CDR3 has 15 residues. The DNA of the CDR3 is TGCGCCAGCAGTTCCGCACTGGACAACTCCTACGAGCAGTACTTC. Residues: CASSSALDNSYEQYF.

CDR3 amino acids: CASSPPGTGLEQYF. Written as DNA, the CDR3 is TGTGCCAGCAGTCCACCCGGGACAGGGTTAGAGCAGTACTTC. The chain carries TRBV27 and TRBJ2-7; 9 nucleotides align to TRBD1. Germline CDR1 MNHEY, CDR2 SMNVEV (reference sequence). The CDR3 covers 14 residues. Trimming at V came to 5 bases and at J to 7 bases, leaving 9 bases not matched to a gene.

This clone showed up just once. The chain joins TRBV10-2 to TRBJ2-3, with a tentative D call TRBD2 (6 bases). Trimming left V 3 bases short and J 4 bases short, with 11 bases between. Germline CDR1 is WSHSY and CDR2 is SAAADI. This CDR3 has 14 amino acids. The DNA for the CDR3 is TGCGCCAGCAGTGACGGGGGAACGCCAGATACGCAGTATTTT. It codes for CASSDGGTPDTQYF.

The chain joins TRBV25-1 to TRBJ2-3; D is perhaps TRBD1 (5 bases). V gave up 5 bases and J gave up 6 bases, with 15 bases separating them. This CDR3 contains 14 residues. Germline V gene data show CDR1 as MGHDK and CDR2 as SYGVNS. CDR3 loop: CASSKLQGFDTQYF. The DNA of the CDR3 is TGTGCCAGCAGTAAGCTTCAGGGTTTTGATACGCAGTATTTT.

The V and J genes are TRBV27 and TRBJ2-7, with a possible D match to TRBD2 (6 bases). There are 14 residues in the CDR3. Per germline, CDR1 MNHEY and CDR2 SMNVEV (reference sequence). V dropped 1 base and J dropped 5 bases, with 12 bases sitting between them. The CDR3 coding sequence is TGTGCCAGCAGTTTATACGGGAGTGCCCACGAGCAGTACTTC. Translating gives CASSLYGSAHEQYF.

The gene calls are TRBV6-1 and TRBJ2-1; D is possibly TRBD1 (5 bases). This CDR3 spans 14 amino acids. Germline V CDR1 and CDR2: MNHNS, SASEGT. The V end lost 0 bases, the J end lost 8 bases, and 11 bases lay between the germline ends. The CDR3, as DNA: TGTGCCAGCAGTGAAGCTGGGGCTGGTCATGAGCAGTTCTTC. Translation: CASSEAGAGHEQFF.

CDR3 DNA: TGTGCCAGCAGTCCTCTATGGAACTCCTACAATGAGCAGTTCTTC. Protein sequence: CASSPLWNSYNEQFF. The chain combines TRBV11-2 with TRBJ2-1, with unresolved D. Germline V lookup: CDR1 SGHAT, CDR2 FQNNGV. This CDR3 spans 15 amino acids. Trimming stripped 6 bases from V and 0 bases from J, with 12 bases between.

The chain is built from TRBV27 and TRBJ2-2, with D possibly TRBD1 on 6 matching bases. Trimming took 6 bases from V and 1 from J, leaving 9 bases between them. Per the germline V gene, CDR1 is MNHEY and CDR2 is SMNVEV (reference sequence). The CDR3 is 14 amino acids. CDR3 residues: CASRRGRNTGELFF. The CDR3 bases are TGTGCCAGCAGGAGGGGGAGGAACACCGGGGAGCTGTTTTTT.

The chain combines TRBV5-4 with TRBJ2-3; 10 bases align to TRBD1. This CDR3 is 16 amino acids long. V was clipped by 0 bases and J by 1 base; unmatched bases: 2. Germline V gene data show CDR1 as SGHNT and CDR2 as YYREEE (reference sequence). This CDR3 reads CASSLGGTGGTDTQYF. CDR3 nucleotides: TGTGCCAGCAGCTTGGGCGGGACAGGGGGCACAGATACGCAGTATTTT.

This chain connects TRBV5-4 to TRBJ1-6; possible D gene TRBD1, 6 bases. CDR1 and CDR2 (germline): SGHNT, YYREEE (reference sequence). The CDR3 consists of 15 residues. Deletions cut 1 base from V and 7 bases from J, with 12 bases between. CDR3 coding DNA: TGTGCCAGCAGCTTGACAGAAGGGGGGAATTCACCCCTCCACTTT. Its protein is CASSLTEGGNSPLHF. Together with reference TRBV5-4 and TRBJ1-6, the CDR3 gives the full variable domain: ETGVTQSPTHLIKTRGQQVTLRCSSQSGHNTVSWYQQALGQGPQFIFQYYREEENGRGNFPPRFSGLQFPNYSSELNVNALELDDSALYLCASSLTEGGNSPLHFGNGTRLTVT.